This T cell receptor (beta chain) was observed in a study of blood T cell repertoires in COVID-19. Researchers sorted participants into cohorts using their self-reported clinical history. CDR3 length equals 15 residues. In germline, CDR1 is MGHRA, CDR2 YSYEKL. J gave up 2 bases and V 1 base, and 4 bases lay outside the gene matches. TCRdb keeps only in-frame clones here, not all; method: immunoSEQ multiplex PCR. The top ten hold approximately 3.1% of the sample, which has approximately 350,000 clones, less than 90% seen once. V is TRBV4-1 and J is TRBJ1-2; the match to TRBD1 covers 7 bases. The receptor comes from a woman in her twenties or thirties who had recovered from COVID-19. Sequencing was done on a sample of PBMCs or T cells enriched from blood (not recorded which). The chain's CDR3 is CASSQGGGGNYGYTF. The DNA of the CDR3 is TGCGCCAGCAGCCAAGGCGGAGGGGGCAACTATGGCTACACCTTC.